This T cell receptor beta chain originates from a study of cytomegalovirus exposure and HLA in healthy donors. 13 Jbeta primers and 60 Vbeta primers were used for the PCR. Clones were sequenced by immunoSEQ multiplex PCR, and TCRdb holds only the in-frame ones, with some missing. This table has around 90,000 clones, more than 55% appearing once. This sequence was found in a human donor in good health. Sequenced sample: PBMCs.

This chain's CDR3 is CASSFQYEQYF. CDR3 bases: TGTGCCAGCAGTTTCCAATACGAGCAGTACTTC. V and J are TRBV6-5 and TRBJ2-7; D remains ambiguous. Trimming removed 4 bases at V and 4 bases at J, with 5 bases between. CDR1 and CDR2 (germline): MNHEY, SVGAGI. CDR3 length: 11 amino acids.